The 5 T cell receptor beta chains below were found in one sample sequenced in a study of neurological immune-mediated disorders. TCRdb used MiXCR to reprocess the 5' RACE reads, holding one entry per CDR3 protein. Of 90,000 to 150,000 distinct CDR3 sequences listed, approximately 3.2% were seen once; the top ten hold over 1%. The sample consisted of PBMCs. All receptors derive from a woman aged 25 to 39 with multiple sclerosis.

The table lists this clonotype with many counts. The chain couples TRBV5-1 to TRBJ2-5; the match to TRBD1 covers 12 bases. Losses at the gene ends were 7 bases for V and 0 bases for J; bases not matched to a gene: 4. This CDR3 has 15 amino acids. Germline-derived CDR1 and CDR2 are SGHRS and YFSETQ. Here the CDR3 DNA reads TGCGCCAGCGGGACAGGGGGCCTGTACCAAGAGACCCAGTACTTC. Translating it yields CASGTGGLYQETQYF.

The sample holds a few counts of this clonotype. This chain connects TRBV10-1 to TRBJ2-3; 9 bases are shared with TRBD1. Trimming at V came to 6 bases and at J to 2 bases, leaving 6 bases not matched to a gene. The CDR3 is 15 residues long. Germline assignment: CDR1 WNHNN and CDR2 SYGVQD (reference sequence). The CDR3 bases are TGCGCCAGCAGCCGCGACAGGGGGAACACAGATACGCAGTATTTT. As protein: CASSRDRGNTDTQYF.

This clonotype was seen repeatedly, ten times or more. The chain joins TRBV12-3 or TRBV12-4 to TRBJ1-6; a weak D match, TRBD1 (5 bases). Deletions cut 3 bases from V and 5 bases from J, with 8 bases between. This CDR3 comprises 14 residues. CDR3 protein: CASSFRGNNSPLHF. The CDR3 nucleotides are TGTGCCAGCAGTTTTAGGGGTAATAATTCACCCCTCCACTTT.

This clonotype was detected many times. The rearrangement joins TRBV20-1 to TRBJ1-1, with 12 bases that match TRBD1. Germline CDR1 DFQATT, CDR2 SNEGSKA (reference sequence). CDR3 length: 15 amino acids. J gave up 0 bases and V 7 bases, and 6 bases lay outside the gene matches. CDR3 in amino acids: CSVSGTGGLNTEAFF. The CDR3 region has the DNA TGCAGTGTGTCCGGGACAGGGGGCTTGAACACTGAAGCTTTCTTT.

This chain connects TRBV5-8 to TRBJ2-7; 9 positions agree with TRBD1. This CDR3 is 14 amino acids long. Germline V lookup: CDR1 SGHTS, CDR2 YDEGEE. V gave up 2 bases and J gave up 5 bases; unmatched junction bases: 5. In nucleotides, the CDR3 is TGTGCCAGCAGCTTTTACAGGGGGCAGGACGAGCAGTACTTC. It codes for CASSFYRGQDEQYF.